Below, 14 T cell receptor beta chains from the same sample are listed, as sequenced in a study of blood T cell repertoires in COVID-19. Assay used: immunoSEQ multiplex PCR; TCRdb lists only in-frame clones, some missing. Among approximately 240,000 clones listed, roughly 84% were seen once. Sequencing input: peripheral blood. All receptors derive from a woman under 40 who had recovered from COVID-19.

This clone was recorded only once. The chain uses TRBV6-5 and TRBJ2-2; 9 positions match TRBD1. V shed 6 bases and J 3 bases; nucleotides not matched to a gene: 5. Germline values: CDR1 MNHEY, CDR2 SVGAGI. The CDR3 spans 15 residues. The CDR3 coding sequence is TGTGCCAGCAGGGACAGGGGACCCCACACCGGGGAGCTGTTTTTT. It is translated as CASRDRGPHTGELFF.

This clone was counted once. The gene calls are TRBV2 and TRBJ2-4; the D gene is possibly TRBD2 (5 bases). V was trimmed by 11 bases and J by 9 bases, leaving 14 bases between them. This CDR3 spans 11 amino acids. Per the germline V gene, CDR1 is SNHLY and CDR2 is FYNNEI. The CDR3 protein is CAVGGGFIQYF. The CDR3 nucleotides read TGTGCCGTCGGAGGCGGTTTCATTCAGTACTTC.

This chain joins TRBV9 and TRBJ2-1; tentative D call: TRBD1 (6 bases). This CDR3 is built from 12 residues. The germline CDR1 and CDR2 sequences are SGDLS and YYNGEE. Trimming removed 3 bases from V and 7 bases from J, with 8 bases in between. The CDR3 DNA is TGTGCCAGCAGCGGTCAGGGGAATGAGCAGTTCTTC. Translation: CASSGQGNEQFF.

This chain connects TRBV27 to TRBJ1-5; 10 bases line up with TRBD1. Trimming took 5 bases from V and 6 from J; bases not matched to a gene: 7. The CDR3 has 15 amino acids. The germline V gene has CDR1 MNHEY and CDR2 SMNVEV (reference sequence). CDR3: CASSARQGAPQPQHF. The CDR3 coding sequence is TGTGCCAGCAGTGCTAGACAGGGGGCTCCTCAGCCCCAGCATTTT.

The table lists this clone with a count of one. The chain couples TRBV27 to TRBJ2-3, with TRBD2 identical over 10 bases. In germline, CDR1 is MNHEY, CDR2 SMNVEV (reference sequence). The CDR3 contains 15 residues. The V gene end was trimmed by 3 bases and the J gene end by 4 bases; junction bases not matched to a gene: 4. CDR3 bases: TGTGCCAGCAGTTTCGGACTAGCGGAGGCAGATACGCAGTATTTT. Its translation: CASSFGLAEADTQYF.

Details on this clone: The same CDR3 arises from other DNA sequences in this sample as well. V is TRBV30 and J is TRBJ2-6; D not resolved. Germline V gene data show CDR1 as GTSNPN and CDR2 as SVGIG (reference sequence). Between the trimmed V and J ends, which lost 0 bases and 4 bases, there was a span of 4 bases. The CDR3 has 13 residues. CDR3 sequence (DNA): TGTGCCTGGAGTGTACAGGGGGCCAACGTCCTGACTTTC. Its translation: CAWSVQGANVLTF.

A few counts support this clone. The rearrangement uses TRBV5-1 and TRBJ2-1; 11 nucleotides match TRBD2. This CDR3 is 14 amino acids long. CDR1 is SGHRS and CDR2 is YFSETQ in the germline V gene. V shed 4 bases and J 8 bases; nucleotides not matched to a gene: 5. Here the CDR3 DNA reads TGCGCCAGCAGCACTAGCGGGAGAAGCGATGAGCAGTTCTTC. Translated, it gives CASSTSGRSDEQFF. Variable domain in full (rest from reference TRBV5-1 and TRBJ2-1): KAGVTQTPRYLIKTRGQQVTLSCSPISGHRSVSWYQQTPGQGLQFLFEYFSETQRNKGNFPGRFSGRQFSNSRSEMNVSTLELGDSALYLCASSTSGRSDEQFFGPGTRLTVL.

The chain combines TRBV28 with TRBJ2-7; 7 bases are shared with TRBD2. From germline, CDR1 is MDHEN and CDR2 SYDVKM. The CDR3 loop spans 13 amino acids. The J segment lost 6 bases and the V segment lost 3 bases, leaving 5 bases of the junction unmatched. Here the CDR3 reads CASSLGGRSEQYF. The CDR3 coding sequence is TGTGCCAGCAGTTTGGGCGGGAGAAGCGAGCAGTACTTC.

The rearrangement links TRBV5-1 to TRBJ2-1; 10 bases agree with TRBD2. The CDR3 totals 15 residues. J lost 7 bases, V lost 1 base, and 5 bases had no gene match. Germline loops: CDR1 SGHRS, CDR2 YFSETQ. This CDR3 is CASSLPSGSWNEQFF. The DNA of the CDR3 is TGCGCCAGCAGCTTGCCTAGCGGGAGTTGGAATGAGCAGTTCTTC. Combining the CDR3 with reference TRBV5-1 and TRBJ2-1 gives the whole variable domain KAGVTQTPRYLIKTRGQQVTLSCSPISGHRSVSWYQQTPGQGLQFLFEYFSETQRNKGNFPGRFSGRQFSNSRSEMNVSTLELGDSALYLCASSLPSGSWNEQFFGPGTRLTVL.

This rearrangement joins TRBV28 to TRBJ2-5; 9 nucleotides agree with TRBD1. The CDR3 is 14 amino acids. In germline, CDR1 is MDHEN, CDR2 SYDVKM. V lost 4 bases and J lost 4; bases outside the gene matches: 4. CDR3 protein: CASSYTGGIETQYF. The CDR3 nucleotides read TGTGCCAGCAGTTATACAGGGGGCATAGAGACCCAGTACTTC.

The rearrangement links TRBV11-1 to TRBJ2-1; 7 bases line up with TRBD2. The junction had 12 bases not matched to a gene; V was cut back by 6 bases and J by 7 bases. CDR3 size: 15 residues. Germline CDR1 reads SGHAT; CDR2 reads FQDESV (reference sequence). The CDR3 nucleotides read TGTGCCAGCAGTCAGCGGGACCTCGCGGTGAATGAGCAGTTCTTC. Translation gives CASSQRDLAVNEQFF.

J is TRBJ2-7 and V is TRBV9; 12 nucleotides line up with TRBD2. CDR1 and CDR2 (germline): SGDLS, YYNGEE. This CDR3 is 17 amino acids long. V shed 3 bases, J shed 0 bases, and the junction held 7 bases outside the gene matches. The CDR3 loop is CASSGPLTSGSSYEQYF. For the CDR3, the DNA is TGTGCCAGCAGCGGGCCCTTGACTAGCGGGAGCTCCTACGAGCAGTACTTC.

Turning to this clone: The sample has other DNA sequences that encode this CDR3 too. This chain links TRBV5-1 with TRBJ2-1; D is unresolved. Germline V gene lookup returns CDR1 SGHRS and CDR2 YFSETQ. V lost 3 bases and J 3 bases, leaving 7 bases between the germline ends. The CDR3 runs 13 residues. The CDR3: CASSSSSYNEQFF. The CDR3 DNA follows: TGCGCCAGCAGCTCCTCCAGCTACAATGAGCAGTTCTTC.

The chain has TRBV11-1 and TRBJ1-6; D unresolved. V lost 4 bases and J lost 9, with 10 bases in between. Germline CDR1 SGHAT, CDR2 FQDESV (reference sequence). This CDR3 comprises 13 residues. CDR3 loop: CASSSNTISPLHF. The DNA of the CDR3 is TGTGCCAGCAGCTCCAACACGATTTCACCCCTCCACTTT. The entire variable domain, with the rest obtained from reference TRBV11-1 and TRBJ1-6, is as follows: EAEVAQSPRYKITEKSQAVAFWCDPISGHATLYWYRQILGQGPELLVQFQDESVVDDSQLPKDRFSAERLKGVDSTLKIQPAELGDSAMYLCASSSNTISPLHFGNGTRLTVT.